The next 30 T cell receptor beta chains were all read from a single sample in a study of blood T cells in healthy people across ages. Using a J-beta primer mix together with a sample-barcoded 5' primer, a second PCR was run for roughly 7 to 11 cycles. TCRdb analysed the 5' RACE reads with MiXCR anew, one entry per CDR3 protein. Of about 1,600,000 distinct CDR3 sequences listed, around 39% were seen once; the top ten hold roughly 7.9%. Sequencing used blood. The receptors derive from a woman between 18 and 29 years old in good health.

V usage is TRBV11-2 and J usage is TRBJ2-5; TRBD2 might be the D (6 bases). Germline assignment: CDR1 SGHAT and CDR2 FQNNGV. With 2 bases removed from V and 11 bases from J, the gap between germline ends came to 21 bases. This CDR3 is 15 amino acids long. The CDR3 reads CASSLMGRDWSEQYF. CDR3 in DNA: TGTGCCAGCAGCTTAATGGGCAGGGACTGGAGTGAGCAGTACTTC.

This sequence joins TRBV5-1 and TRBJ1-4, with D possibly being TRBD1 (5 bases). The CDR3 covers 15 residues. Germline lookup yields CDR1 SGHRS and CDR2 YFSETQ. V shed 2 bases and J shed 5 bases, with 13 bases lying between them. The CDR3 spells CASSLNLGANEKLFF. In DNA, the CDR3 is TGCGCCAGCAGCTTAAACCTAGGGGCGAATGAAAAACTGTTTTTT.

This clonotype was seen only a few times. V and J are TRBV20-1 and TRBJ1-2, with D perhaps matching TRBD1 (6 bases). V was clipped by 5 bases and J by 2 bases, with 12 bases between them. Germline V gives CDR1 DFQATT, CDR2 SNEGSKA (reference sequence). CDR3 length: 13 amino acids. The CDR3 nucleotides are TGCAGTGCTTATTACACAGGGAACTATGGCTACACCTTC. Translated, it gives CSAYYTGNYGYTF.

This clonotype occurred a few times. The gene calls are TRBV7-8 and TRBJ2-5, with 11 positions matching TRBD2. The CDR3 contains 16 residues. Trimming took 4 bases from V and 5 from J; bases not matched to a gene: 9. Germline V CDR1 and CDR2: SGHVS, FQNEAQ. The CDR3 nucleotides are TGTGCCAGCAGCTATACCTCGACTAGCGGGGAGGAGACCCAGTACTTC. Translating it yields CASSYTSTSGEETQYF.

This clonotype was detected a few times. The V call is TRBV4-1, the J call TRBJ2-7, with 7 bases fitting TRBD2. CDR1 is MGHRA, CDR2 YSYEKL, per germline. The ends lost 0 bases at V and 5 bases at J; junction bases unmatched: 10. The CDR3 runs 16 residues. CDR3 protein: CASSQEGRAKGNEQYF. The CDR3 region has the DNA TGCGCCAGCAGCCAAGAGGGGAGGGCAAAAGGGAACGAGCAGTACTTC.

The rearrangement joins TRBV5-1 to TRBJ1-6; unclear D gene. V was cut by 4 bases and J by 3 bases, with 14 bases left in between. There are 16 residues in the CDR3. Germline lookup yields CDR1 SGHRS and CDR2 YFSETQ. The CDR3 here is CASSALGKIYNSPLHF. The CDR3 DNA reads as TGCGCCAGCAGCGCCCTCGGGAAAATCTATAATTCACCCCTCCACTTT.

This clonotype was seen only a few times. The CDR3 loop is CASSLGRGGRRDTQYF. For the CDR3, the DNA is TGTGCCAGCAGCTTAGGTCGCGGGGGCCGCAGAGATACGCAGTATTTT. The chain links TRBV7-8 to TRBJ2-3, with D possibly TRBD2 on 7 matching bases. Trimming stripped 1 base from V and 5 bases from J, with 16 bases between. The CDR3 has 16 residues. Germline lookup yields CDR1 SGHVS and CDR2 FQNEAQ.

CDR3 residues: CSVQGGRETQFF. The CDR3 bases are TGCAGCGTTCAAGGGGGAAGGGAGACCCAGTTCTTC. The chain recombines TRBV29-1 with TRBJ2-1; possible D gene TRBD1, 6 bases. The V and J ends lost 5 bases and 13 bases respectively, with 18 bases between them. Germline values: CDR1 SQVTM, CDR2 ANQGSEA. CDR3 size: 12 residues.

The rearrangement links TRBV20-1 to TRBJ2-3; weak D call: TRBD2 (6 bases). V lost 5 bases to trimming and J lost 10 bases, with 22 bases between them. There are 14 residues in the CDR3. Germline loops: CDR1 DFQATT, CDR2 SNEGSKA (reference sequence). Here the CDR3 DNA reads TGCAGTGCTCATACCTCTTCCCGGGACTCTGCGCAGTATTTT. Encoded protein: CSAHTSSRDSAQYF.

This clonotype was detected once. This chain connects TRBV6-5 to TRBJ2-2; no clear D. The CDR3 covers 14 residues. Germline V gene lookup returns CDR1 MNHEY and CDR2 SVGAGI. Trimming cost V 0 bases and J 6 bases, with 8 bases left between them. Written as DNA, the CDR3 is TGTGCCAGCAGTTACTCAGTAAGGTCCGGGGAGCTGTTTTTT. It yields the protein CASSYSVRSGELFF.

V is TRBV18 and J is TRBJ2-7; D is possibly TRBD1 or TRBD2 (5 bases each). The V and J ends lost 4 bases and 0 bases respectively, with 10 bases between them. Per the germline V gene, CDR1 is KGHSH and CDR2 is LQKENI. The CDR3 is 14 amino acids. CDR3 loop: CASSRDGDSYEQYF. The CDR3 DNA reads TGTGCCAGCTCACGGGACGGGGACTCCTACGAGCAGTACTTC.

The chain recombines TRBV28 with TRBJ2-5; perhaps TRBD1 as D (6 bases). This CDR3 has 15 residues. Germline V CDR1 and CDR2: MDHEN, SYDVKM. The ends were cut back, 5 bases at V and 5 bases at J, with 18 bases in the middle. The CDR3 spells CASSTTGTLGETQYF. Here the CDR3 DNA reads TGTGCCAGCAGTACTACCGGGACACTAGGCGAGACCCAGTACTTC.

The chain has TRBV5-1 and TRBJ2-1; 9 bases map to TRBD1. This CDR3 has 15 amino acids. The trim removed 6 bases at V and 4 bases at J, leaving 8 bases unmatched. Germline V gene lookup returns CDR1 SGHRS and CDR2 YFSETQ. The CDR3 bases are TGCGCCAGCAAGCTTCTAGGACAGGGGTACAATGAGCAGTTCTTC. Residues: CASKLLGQGYNEQFF. The variable domain in full, completed from reference TRBV5-1 and TRBJ2-1, reads KAGVTQTPRYLIKTRGQQVTLSCSPISGHRSVSWYQQTPGQGLQFLFEYFSETQRNKGNFPGRFSGRQFSNSRSEMNVSTLELGDSALYLCASKLLGQGYNEQFFGPGTRLTVL.

This clonotype was detected a few times. The chain couples TRBV7-9 to TRBJ2-5; maybe TRBD2 (6 bases). Trimming stripped 0 bases from V and 5 bases from J, with 10 bases between. The CDR3 has 14 residues. Germline loops: CDR1 SEHNR, CDR2 FQNEAQ (reference sequence). The CDR3 coding sequence is TGTGCCAGCAGCTTAGCGCGGGATGTGGAGACCCAGTACTTC. It codes for CASSLARDVETQYF.

The V gene is TRBV7-2, the J gene TRBJ2-1, with TRBD1 as a possible D gene (6 bases). The J call may be in error: the DNA end matches TRBJ2-7 better. There are 14 residues in the CDR3. Germline assignment: CDR1 SGHTA and CDR2 FQGNSA. Here the CDR3 DNA reads TGTGCCAGCCGCCGGGACACCACCTACAATGAGCAGTACTTC. As protein: CASRRDTTYNEQYF.

This chain joins TRBV3-1 and TRBJ1-1, with a weak D call TRBD1 (5 bases). The CDR3 runs to 14 residues. V was pared by 4 bases and J by 4 bases, with 13 bases between. Germline V lookup: CDR1 LGHDT, CDR2 YNNKEL (reference sequence). This CDR3 reads CASSPGSRVTEAFF. CDR3 nucleotides: TGTGCCAGCAGCCCCGGCTCCAGGGTCACTGAAGCTTTCTTT.

The chain uses TRBV11-2 and TRBJ1-2; 7 bases match TRBD1. Trimming at V came to 6 bases and at J to 4 bases, leaving 5 bases not matched to a gene. Germline CDR1 is SGHAT and CDR2 is FQNNGV. CDR3 length equals 13 residues. The CDR3 bases are TGTGCCAGCAGATCAGGGACAGTCTATGGCTACACCTTC. It is translated as CASRSGTVYGYTF.

This clonotype was counted many times. The V and J genes are TRBV5-1 and TRBJ2-7, with D possibly matching TRBD1 (6 bases). The germline gives CDR1 SGHRS, CDR2 YFSETQ. V was clipped by 0 bases and J by 5 bases, with 9 bases between them. This CDR3 region has 13 residues. The CDR3 DNA is TGCGCCAGCAGCTTGGGAGGGGGAAACGAGCAGTACTTC. Protein: CASSLGGGNEQYF.

As regards this clonotype: One end of the junction fails to match germline, which may point to a read error. V and J are TRBV7-9 and TRBJ1-2; perhaps TRBD1 as D (5 bases). The CDR3 runs 14 residues. Germline CDR1 and CDR2: SEHNR and FQNEAQ (reference sequence). CDR3 DNA: TGTGCCAGCACCTTAGTTGAGGGGAAAGATGGCTACACCTTC. Its translation: CASTLVEGKDGYTF.

This clonotype was observed a few times. The chain couples TRBV7-2 to TRBJ2-7, with 7 nucleotides matching TRBD2. CDR3 length: 16 amino acids. V trimming: 1 base; J trimming: 2 bases; junction bases outside the gene matches: 8. Germline values: CDR1 SGHTA, CDR2 FQGNSA. CDR3 amino acids: CASSLGVQREPYEQYF. CDR3 coding DNA: TGTGCCAGCAGCTTAGGAGTCCAGCGGGAACCCTACGAGCAGTACTTC.

V and J are TRBV2 and TRBJ1-5, with D unclear. In germline, CDR1 is SNHLY, CDR2 FYNNEI. The CDR3 contains 16 residues. The germline V and J ends were trimmed by 2 bases and 0 bases, with 11 bases remaining between them. CDR3 loop: CASSERAGFSNQPQHF. The CDR3 DNA reads TGTGCCAGCAGTGAAAGGGCCGGGTTTAGCAATCAGCCCCAGCATTTT.

CDR3 in DNA: TGTGCCATCAGTGAGAGGCGAGCGGGAGAAGAGACCCAGTACTTC. This encodes CAISERRAGEETQYF. The chain carries TRBV10-3 and TRBJ2-5; 8 bases fit TRBD2. Losses at the gene ends were 2 bases for V and 3 bases for J; bases not matched to a gene: 5. The CDR3 is 15 residues long. CDR1 ENHRY and CDR2 SYGVKD come from the germline V gene.

This clonotype was seen a handful of times. This chain joins TRBV12-3 or TRBV12-4 and TRBJ2-7; 7 nucleotides line up with TRBD2. The ends lost 6 bases at V and 7 bases at J; junction bases unmatched: 27. The CDR3 extends over 19 amino acids. DNA of the CDR3: TGTGCCAGCAGCAGTTTTGGGTCAAGCGGGGACTTCTCCTACAATGAGCAGTACTTC. Translated: CASSSFGSSGDFSYNEQYF.

V gene TRBV4-1 combines with J gene TRBJ1-5; TRBD1 agrees at 8 bases. The CDR3 totals 17 residues. Germline CDR1 MGHRA, CDR2 YSYEKL. V was pared by 1 base and J by 2 bases, with 7 bases of the junction left unmatched. The CDR3 DNA sequence: TGCGCCAGCAGCCAAGCGGGGCAGGGGGCGGGCAATCAGCCCCAGCATTTT. This codes for CASSQAGQGAGNQPQHF.

The rearrangement joins TRBV29-1 to TRBJ1-6, with 8 positions matching TRBD1. The CDR3 contains 14 residues. The ends lost 4 bases at V and 4 bases at J; junction bases unmatched: 3. Germline lookup yields CDR1 SQVTM and CDR2 ANQGSEA. CDR3 loop: CSVGTGGYNSPLHF. DNA of the CDR3: TGCAGCGTTGGAACAGGGGGTTATAATTCACCCCTCCACTTT. Based on the CDR3 plus reference TRBV29-1 and TRBJ1-6, the full variable domain is SAVISQKPSRDICQRGTSLTIQCQVDSQVTMMFWYRQQPGQSLTLIATANQGSEATYESGFVIDKFPISRPNLTFSTLTVSNMSPEDSSIYLCSVGTGGYNSPLHFGNGTRLTVT.

This chain links TRBV7-9 with TRBJ2-7; no clear D. This CDR3 has 15 amino acids. Per the germline V gene, CDR1 is SEHNR and CDR2 is FQNEAQ (reference sequence). The ends were cut back, 8 bases at V and 2 bases at J, with 19 bases in the middle. The CDR3 DNA sequence: TGTGCCAGCGAATTTAGTACTTCCGGTACCTACGAGCAGTACTTC. Amino acids: CASEFSTSGTYEQYF.

The CDR3 DNA reads as TGCGCCAGCAGCTCAAGACCAACCTTCCAAGAGACCCAGTACTTC. It translates to CASSSRPTFQETQYF. V is TRBV5-1 and J is TRBJ2-5; D gene unclear. Germline CDR1 SGHRS, CDR2 YFSETQ. The V gene lost 3 bases and the J gene lost 1 base, with 13 bases spanning the gap. The CDR3 contains 15 residues.

In its sample, this clonotype was seen a few times. V gene TRBV30 combines with J gene TRBJ1-1; 11 bases align to TRBD1. Per germline, CDR1 GTSNPN and CDR2 SVGIG (reference sequence). The CDR3 has 14 amino acids. The trim removed 5 bases at V and 4 bases at J, leaving 6 bases unmatched. The CDR3 nucleotides read TGTGCCTGGGAAGCCGGGACAGGGGGCACTGAAGCTTTCTTT. It translates to CAWEAGTGGTEAFF. Variable domain in full (rest from reference TRBV30 and TRBJ1-1): SQTIHQWPATLVQPVGSPLSLECTVEGTSNPNLYWYRQAAGRGLQLLFYSVGIGQISSEVPQNLSASRPQDRQFILSSKKLLLSDSGFYLCAWEAGTGGTEAFFGQGTRLTVV.

This clonotype has only a few counts. V gene TRBV29-1 combines with J gene TRBJ2-3, with D maybe TRBD2 (5 bases). The V gene lost 1 base and the J gene lost 0 bases, with 11 bases spanning the gap. Looked up from germline, CDR1 is SQVTM and CDR2 is ANQGSEA. The CDR3 loop spans 15 amino acids. The chain's CDR3 is CSVEVGLQSTDTQYF. In DNA form, the CDR3 reads TGCAGCGTTGAAGTCGGACTTCAAAGCACAGATACGCAGTATTTT.

This clonotype was observed a handful of times. The chain couples TRBV5-1 to TRBJ2-1, with 11 bases matching TRBD2. The germline V gene encodes CDR1 SGHRS and CDR2 YFSETQ. This CDR3 comprises 16 residues. The V gene end was trimmed by 0 bases and the J gene end by 5 bases; junction bases not matched to a gene: 4. This CDR3 is CASSLESGLADNEQFF. CDR3 DNA sequence: TGCGCCAGCAGCTTGGAATCGGGACTAGCGGACAATGAGCAGTTCTTC.